Sequencing of this T cell receptor (beta chain) was carried out in a study of T cell responses to AZD1222 COVID-19 vaccine. Study-level points and caveats: Clonal diversity was possibly underestimated, and the donors were mostly white British, with more females. Increases in Spike-specific TCR breadth and depth were seen after two AZD1222 doses. Only 5 or 6 individuals given AZD1222 were seropositive at baseline. Reportedly, nearly half the spike-specific TCRs target unmutated variant regions.

V shed 3 bases and J shed 4 bases, with 12 bases lying between them. The CDR3 is made up of 14 amino acids. Germline V gene data show CDR1 as MNHEY and CDR2 as SMNVEV (reference sequence). The repertoire was sequenced with immunoSEQ multiplex PCR; TCRdb's copy has only in-frame clones and lacks some. Among some 150,000 clones listed, around four fifths were seen once. As to this clone: No antigen is known for it.

This TCR was recovered from an adult in good health. The sequencing used peripheral blood, collected on day 0 of MenACWY control vaccination. The chain has TRBV27 and TRBJ1-2, with D possibly TRBD1 on 5 matching bases. In DNA, the CDR3 is TGTGCCAGCAGTTTTGCAGGGCAAGTCTATGGCTACACCTTC. Amino acid sequence: CASSFAGQVYGYTF.